Listed here are 23 T cell receptor beta chains from one sample, sequenced in a study of CD8 T cells in ankylosing spondylitis. One entry per CDR3 protein, called by TCRdb with MiXCR from the 5' RACE reads. Seen here are about 200,000 distinct CDR3 sequences, 9.5% to 15% observed once, and the top ten hold 15% to 20%. Sequences were obtained from blood, either unsorted or a sorted T cell fraction (not recorded which). The receptors here all came from a male donor with ankylosing spondylitis or in good health (not recorded which).

This clonotype was counted between two and nine times. V usage is TRBV7-9 and J usage is TRBJ2-7; 7 nucleotides align to TRBD1. CDR3 length equals 16 residues. The junction had 10 bases not matched to a gene; V was cut back by 5 bases and J by 0 bases. In germline, CDR1 is SEHNR, CDR2 FQNEAQ (reference sequence). CDR3 residues: CASSRTGTVSSYEQYF. Written as DNA, the CDR3 is TGTGCCAGCAGCCGCACCGGGACAGTTTCCTCCTACGAGCAGTACTTC.

The chain has TRBV5-5 and TRBJ2-5, with 10 bases lining up with TRBD2. The CDR3 length is 18 residues. The V gene end was trimmed by 3 bases and the J gene end by 4 bases; junction bases not matched to a gene: 15. The V gene's germline CDR1 is SGHKS and CDR2 YYEKEE (reference sequence). The CDR3 sequence: CASSSIPAGTSARETQYF. The CDR3 DNA reads TGTGCCAGCAGCTCAATTCCGGCCGGGACTAGCGCCAGAGAGACCCAGTACTTC.

The rearrangement links TRBV12-3 or TRBV12-4 to TRBJ1-1, with TRBD1 as a possible D gene (6 bases). V was shortened by 4 bases and J by 3 bases, with 12 bases between the two germline ends. CDR3 size: 14 residues. The CDR3 here is CASSSQGRDTEAFF. CDR3 DNA: TGTGCCAGCAGTTCTCAGGGGAGGGACACTGAAGCTTTCTTT.

V and J are TRBV11-2 and TRBJ2-7, with D hard to call. Germline CDR1 is SGHAT and CDR2 is FQNNGV. This CDR3 has 15 amino acids. V shed 0 bases and J shed 3 bases, with 12 bases lying between them. The CDR3 bases are TGTGCCAGCAGCTTAGACTGGGGAAGTCTCTACGAGCAGTACTTC. Translated, it gives CASSLDWGSLYEQYF.

A few counts support this clonotype. The chain links TRBV5-1 to TRBJ2-7; 9 nucleotides align to TRBD2. The germline gives CDR1 SGHRS, CDR2 YFSETQ. This CDR3 is built from 15 residues. V trimming: 4 bases; J trimming: 3 bases; junction bases outside the gene matches: 8. CDR3 nucleotide sequence: TGCGCCAGCAGCACGATTCTAGCGGGGTTCTACGAGCAGTACTTC. Residues: CASSTILAGFYEQYF.

The rearrangement joins TRBV7-9 to TRBJ2-5, with a weak D call TRBD1 (6 bases). With 5 bases removed from V and 6 bases from J, the gap between germline ends came to 13 bases. CDR1 is SEHNR, CDR2 FQNEAQ, per germline (reference sequence). The CDR3 length is 13 residues. In DNA form, the CDR3 reads TGTGCCAGCAGCCACAGGGATTGGCAGACCCAGTACTTC. Residues: CASSHRDWQTQYF.

The J gene is TRBJ1-1, the V gene TRBV7-9; 7 bases match TRBD1. J gave up 1 base and V 7 bases, and 3 bases lay outside the gene matches. The germline V gene encodes CDR1 SEHNR and CDR2 FQNEAQ (reference sequence). The CDR3 totals 13 residues. The CDR3: CASIQGGNTEAFF. The CDR3 nucleotides read TGTGCCAGCATCCAGGGGGGGAACACTGAAGCTTTCTTT.

This clonotype has only one observation. This chain uses TRBV6-1 with TRBJ2-1; no firm D call. Germline values: CDR1 MNHNS, CDR2 SASEGT. The V end was cut by 2 bases, the J end by 7 bases, with 12 bases between. The CDR3 runs 14 residues. CDR3: CASSENPPGNEQFF. The CDR3, as DNA: TGTGCCAGCAGTGAAAACCCCCCCGGGAATGAGCAGTTCTTC.

This clonotype was observed a handful of times. The chain employs TRBV6-4 and TRBJ2-1, with a tentative D call TRBD1 (5 bases). The ends were cut back, 0 bases at V and 5 bases at J, with 5 bases in the middle. Germline CDR1 MRHNA, CDR2 SNTAGT. This CDR3 has 13 residues. Here the CDR3 DNA reads TGTGCCAGCAGTGACTCGGACAACAATGAGCAGTTCTTC. This codes for CASSDSDNNEQFF.

This clonotype was observed a handful of times. The chain recombines TRBV12-3 or TRBV12-4 with TRBJ1-6, with D tentatively TRBD1 (6 bases). This CDR3 spans 13 amino acids. The V and J ends lost 5 bases and 10 bases respectively, with 12 bases between them. The CDR3: CASSPGGASPLHF. Written as DNA, the CDR3 is TGTGCCAGCAGTCCCGGGGGGGCCTCACCCCTCCACTTT.

This chain uses TRBV9 with TRBJ2-3, with 12 bases aligning to TRBD2. In germline, CDR1 is SGDLS, CDR2 YYNGEE. The CDR3 spans 17 residues. V lost 4 bases to trimming and J lost 2 bases; unmatched junction nucleotides: 8. This CDR3 reads CASSTRRTSGITDTQYF. CDR3 DNA sequence: TGTGCCAGCAGCACCCGTAGGACTAGCGGGATCACAGATACGCAGTATTTT.

This clonotype was detected ten times or more. The chain recombines TRBV7-8 with TRBJ2-5; D is uncertain. The V gene lost 3 bases and the J gene lost 5 bases, with 19 bases spanning the gap. Germline CDR1 is SGHVS and CDR2 is FQNEAQ. There are 16 residues in the CDR3. The CDR3 loop is CASSFSESGHPETQYF. The CDR3 DNA reads as TGTGCCAGCAGCTTCTCAGAGTCAGGCCATCCGGAGACCCAGTACTTC.

This clonotype was found once. The chain employs TRBV6-5 and TRBJ2-2; a possible D gene is TRBD1 (6 bases). V shed 0 bases and J shed 7 bases, with 9 bases lying between them. Germline V lookup: CDR1 MNHEY, CDR2 SVGAGI. The CDR3 covers 14 residues. CDR3 coding DNA: TGTGCCAGCAGTTACTCGCAGGGGAACGGGGAGCTGTTTTTT. Residues: CASSYSQGNGELFF.

In its sample, this clonotype was seen many times. This chain joins TRBV7-9 and TRBJ1-1; no firm D call. The CDR3 is 12 amino acids. Germline loops: CDR1 SEHNR, CDR2 FQNEAQ (reference sequence). Trimming left V 3 bases short and J 1 base short, with 3 bases between. The CDR3 spells CASSLENTEAFF. The CDR3 DNA sequence: TGTGCCAGCAGCTTGGAGAACACTGAAGCTTTCTTT.

This clonotype occurred many times. This chain links TRBV7-2 with TRBJ2-5; D unclear. The CDR3 runs to 13 residues. V lost 2 bases and J lost 0, with 4 bases in between. The germline V gene encodes CDR1 SGHTA and CDR2 FQGNSA. CDR3: CASSLNNQETQYF. In DNA, the CDR3 is TGTGCCAGCAGCTTAAACAACCAAGAGACCCAGTACTTC.

This clonotype was observed at least ten times. The chain combines TRBV7-9 with TRBJ2-5; D is possibly TRBD2 (6 bases). The CDR3 has 15 amino acids. The V end was cut by 7 bases, the J end by 2 bases, with 17 bases between. CDR1 is SEHNR and CDR2 is FQNEAQ in the germline V gene (reference sequence). CDR3 in DNA: TGTGCCAGCAACAATGTAGGGGAGGATCAAGAGACCCAGTACTTC. This sequence encodes CASNNVGEDQETQYF.

In this sample, this clonotype turned up a few times. V usage is TRBV27 and J usage is TRBJ1-1; D is possibly TRBD1 (5 bases). Trimming left V 2 bases short and J 6 bases short, with 16 bases between. Germline CDR1 is MNHEY and CDR2 is SMNVEV (reference sequence). The CDR3 sequence is 15 residues long. CDR3 nucleotide sequence: TGTGCCAGCAGTTTAACCCAGGGCCTCGGGGCTGAAGCTTTCTTT. Protein product: CASSLTQGLGAEAFF.

This chain links TRBV24-1 with TRBJ2-1; possible D gene TRBD2, 5 bases. Germline loops: CDR1 KGHDR, CDR2 SFDVKD. The CDR3 covers 13 residues. Between the trimmed V and J ends, which lost 4 bases and 13 bases, there was a span of 16 bases. The CDR3 sequence: CATSDIDGVDQFF. DNA of the CDR3: TGTGCCACCAGTGACATCGACGGGGTCGACCAGTTCTTC.

The J gene is TRBJ2-5, the V gene TRBV20-1; D assignment may be TRBD1 or TRBD2 (5 bases each). The germline V gene has CDR1 DFQATT and CDR2 SNEGSKA (reference sequence). The CDR3 is 13 residues long. V was trimmed by 2 bases and J by 5 bases, leaving 12 bases between them. The CDR3 loop is CSARFGDAETQYF. Written as DNA, the CDR3 is TGCAGTGCTAGATTCGGGGACGCGGAGACCCAGTACTTC.

The rearrangement joins TRBV11-2 to TRBJ2-7; the D gene is possibly TRBD1 (6 bases). Germline lookup yields CDR1 SGHAT and CDR2 FQNNGV. The germline V and J ends were trimmed by 5 bases and 5 bases, with 13 bases remaining between them. The CDR3 runs to 13 residues. CDR3 region: CASSPGTSNEQYF. The CDR3 DNA reads TGTGCCAGCAGCCCTGGGACATCTAACGAGCAGTACTTC.

The rearrangement joins TRBV5-1 to TRBJ1-1, with D possibly TRBD1 on 5 matching bases. CDR3 length: 13 amino acids. Trimming pared 4 bases from V and 6 bases from J, leaving 13 bases between. Germline V gene data show CDR1 as SGHRS and CDR2 as YFSETQ. CDR3 amino acids: CASSMGGGSEAFF. The CDR3, as DNA: TGCGCCAGCAGCATGGGGGGAGGGTCTGAAGCTTTCTTT.

As regards this clonotype: At one boundary the junction diverges from the germline segment, which might be a read error. The chain is built from TRBV27 and TRBJ2-1, with 10 nucleotides matching TRBD2. This CDR3 comprises 15 residues. Germline V lookup: CDR1 MNHEY, CDR2 SMNVEV (reference sequence). CDR3 sequence reads: CASSPNRRLAGESVF. In DNA, the CDR3 is TGTGCCAGCAGCCCCAACCGAAGGCTAGCGGGGGAGAGTGTCTTC.

The rearrangement links TRBV19 to TRBJ2-3; TRBD2 agrees at 8 bases. The V segment lost 5 bases and the J segment 2 bases; nucleotides outside the gene matches: 9. The length of the CDR3 is 16 residues. Germline loops: CDR1 LNHDA, CDR2 SQIVND (reference sequence). The CDR3 DNA follows: TGTGCCAGTAGTCCGATTCTTAGCGGGGACACAGATACGCAGTATTTT. It is translated as CASSPILSGDTDTQYF.